These 29 T cell receptor delta chains originate from one sample sequenced in a study of Vδ1+ human thymocytes. General observations from the study: In the thymus, TRG and TRD repertoires looked highly polyclonal with Gaussian CDR3 lengths.

Their antigen targets remain unknown. Extracted RNA was reverse transcribed into cDNA. The CDR3 regions were amplified by multiplex PCR from V-gene primers to a constant-region primer. With CATT, TCRdb re-called clones from the multiplex PCR reads. Among about 25,000 delta-chain clones, 7.4% were seen once, and the ten largest hold about 1%. Material: Vdelta1+ gamma-delta thymocytes from the thymus. Subset denoted: FACS-sorted CD3+ TCRalphabeta- TCRVdelta1+ TCRVdelta2- thymocytes. These receptors came from a girl less than two years old who had congenital heart surgery.

The chain recombines TRDV1 with TRDJ1, with a tentative D call TRDD3 (5 bases). This CDR3 comprises 21 residues. V was clipped by 0 bases and J by 4 bases, with 30 bases between them. Germline CDR1 and CDR2: TSWWSYY and QGS. In nucleotides, the CDR3 is TGTGCTCTTGGGGAACTAGCCCCTGCGACTGACCCGGGGGTACACTGCGATAAACTCATCTTT. It translates to CALGELAPATDPGVHCDKLIF.

A few counts support this clone. This chain connects TRDV1 to TRDJ1; TRDD3 aligns across 12 bases. The germline gives CDR1 TSWWSYY, CDR2 QGS. This CDR3 is built from 21 residues. The V segment lost 0 bases and the J segment 5 bases; nucleotides outside the gene matches: 19. The CDR3 bases are TGTGCTCTTGGGGAACTACCTAAATCAGCCCGTACTGGGGGATACCGAGATAAACTCATCTTT. Translating it yields CALGELPKSARTGGYRDKLIF.

The J gene is TRDJ1, the V gene TRDV1, with 10 bases matching TRDD3. TCRdb leaves out the J gene; it was filled in here by matching the DNA to germline. The CDR3 has 20 amino acids. The germline V gene encodes CDR1 TSWWSYY and CDR2 QGS. With V trimmed by 1 base and J by 3 bases, 17 bases remained unmatched. The CDR3 region has the DNA TGTGCTCTTGGGGAACGGGGGCGCGAAAGCTGGGGGATAGGACCCGATAAACTCATCTTT. It encodes CALGERGRESWGIGPDKLIF.

There are a few counts of this clone. V gene TRDV1 combines with J gene TRDJ1; the D gene is possibly TRDD3 (6 bases). Germline CDR1 TSWWSYY, CDR2 QGS. The CDR3 is made up of 17 amino acids. V was trimmed by 4 bases and J by 2 bases, leaving 20 bases between them. The CDR3 DNA sequence: TGTGCTCTTGGGGCCTCTACGCCGTGGGGGCCTACCGATAAACTCATCTTT. This codes for CALGASTPWGPTDKLIF.

The gene calls are TRDV1 and TRDJ1, with 9 bases aligning to TRDD3. The ends lost 2 bases at V and 0 bases at J; junction bases unmatched: 7. CDR1 and CDR2 (germline): TSWWSYY, QGS. The CDR3 sequence is 17 residues long. Here the CDR3 DNA reads TGTGCTCTTGGGGAAGACTGGGGGACTGTGTACACCGATAAACTCATCTTT. Amino acids: CALGEDWGTVYTDKLIF.

The gene calls are TRDV1 and TRDJ1; 7 positions match TRDD3. V was pared by 2 bases and J by 4 bases, with 13 bases of the junction left unmatched. The CDR3 has 17 amino acids. CDR1 is TSWWSYY, CDR2 QGS, per germline. The CDR3 DNA sequence: TGTGCTCTTGGGGAAATTTGGGGGGATTATTTTTTCGATAAACTCATCTTT. Translation gives CALGEIWGDYFFDKLIF.

This clone was observed a handful of times. The chain carries TRDV1 and TRDJ1; D is undetermined. V lost 2 bases and J 4 bases, leaving 14 bases between the germline ends. Per germline, CDR1 TSWWSYY and CDR2 QGS. CDR3 length: 15 amino acids. The CDR3 DNA reads TGTGCTCTTGGGGAATTCCCCTCGAGTTGCGATAAACTCATCTTT. This encodes CALGEFPSSCDKLIF.

This clone was seen a handful of times. This sequence joins TRDV1 and TRDJ1; TRDD3 matches at 11 bases. TCRdb gives no J gene; it was assigned here by matching the DNA to germline. The ends lost 1 base at V and 1 base at J; junction bases unmatched: 26. This CDR3 has 24 residues. CDR1 TSWWSYY and CDR2 QGS come from the germline V gene. CDR3 sequence reads: CALGEPGIPGTYWGIIDGTDKLIF. In nucleotides, the CDR3 is TGTGCTCTTGGGGAACCCGGGATTCCCGGAACCTACTGGGGGATAATCGACGGCACCGATAAACTCATCTTT.

This clone was counted a few times. The J gene is TRDJ1, the V gene TRDV1, with TRDD3 identical over 7 bases. CDR3 size: 21 residues. V dropped 6 bases and J dropped 0; count of bases not matched to a gene: 25. CDR1 and CDR2 (germline): TSWWSYY, QGS. The CDR3 is CALGKTRPTPNWGWHTDKLIF. The CDR3 coding sequence is TGTGCTCTTGGCAAAACACGTCCCACCCCAAACTGGGGTTGGCACACCGATAAACTCATCTTT.

V and J are TRDV1 and TRDJ1; 10 bases agree with TRDD3. Germline loops: CDR1 TSWWSYY, CDR2 QGS. V trimming: 5 bases; J trimming: 1 base; junction bases outside the gene matches: 7. This CDR3 contains 16 residues. CDR3 sequence: CALGFGGDTLTDKLIF. The CDR3 bases are TGTGCTCTTGGGTTTGGGGGGGATACGCTCACCGATAAACTCATCTTT.

This clone was seen a handful of times. V gene TRDV1 combines with J gene TRDJ1; 8 bases align to TRDD3. This CDR3 is built from 20 residues. The germline V gene encodes CDR1 TSWWSYY and CDR2 QGS. Trimming took 4 bases from V and 0 from J; bases not matched to a gene: 19. The CDR3 region has the DNA TGTGCTCTTGGGGTGCGAATTCCAACTGGGGGCCCCCCGTACACCGATAAACTCATCTTT. Translating it yields CALGVRIPTGGPPYTDKLIF.

This clone has more than one count but fewer than ten. The genes are TRDV1 and TRDJ1; 10 bases map to TRDD3. The CDR3 consists of 17 residues. Germline CDR1 is TSWWSYY and CDR2 is QGS. After removal of 0 bases from V and 0 bases from J, the junction contained 4 bases not matched to a gene. CDR3 amino acids: CALGELGDTLYTDKLIF. For the CDR3, the DNA is TGTGCTCTTGGGGAACTGGGGGATACGCTTTACACCGATAAACTCATCTTT.

This clone was seen only a few times. The chain recombines TRDV1 with TRDJ1; 10 nucleotides match TRDD3. The CDR3 runs 21 residues. Germline CDR1 is TSWWSYY and CDR2 is QGS. Trimming cost V 2 bases and J 0 bases; bases outside gene matches: 18. CDR3 amino acids: CALGEKGIHGGYPLYTDKLIF. The CDR3 region has the DNA TGTGCTCTTGGGGAAAAAGGGATCCATGGGGGATACCCGCTGTACACCGATAAACTCATCTTT.

Only a few counts were recorded for this clone. V gene TRDV1 combines with J gene TRDJ1; 11 bases are a match to TRDD3. The CDR3 has 19 amino acids. Looked up from germline, CDR1 is TSWWSYY and CDR2 is QGS. Trimming removed 0 bases from V and 7 bases from J; junction bases left unmatched: 16. The CDR3 nucleotides are TGTGCTCTTGGGGAACTTCGGCCCTTTGACTGGGGGATAAGGGGTAAACTCATCTTT. Amino acid sequence: CALGELRPFDWGIRGKLIF.

The chain couples TRDV1 to TRDJ1, with 8 bases identical to TRDD3. The CDR3 extends over 21 amino acids. Germline CDR1 reads TSWWSYY; CDR2 reads QGS. V lost 1 base and J lost 0; bases outside the gene matches: 19. CDR3 residues: CALGERFPTSYTGGNTDKLIF. The CDR3 coding sequence is TGTGCTCTTGGGGAACGGTTCCCCACTTCATACACTGGGGGGAACACCGATAAACTCATCTTT.

This clone was seen a single time. Without a V gene call, the J gene is given as TRDJ1; TRDD3 is the table's D call and was not checked against the DNA. This CDR3 region has 21 residues. In DNA, the CDR3 is TGTGCTCTTGGGGAACCATCTACGGGGGTCGGGACTGGGGGATCCACGGGTGAACTCATCTTT. It codes for CALGEPSTGVGTGGSTGELIF.

This clone has a handful of counts. The chain is built from TRDV1 and TRDJ1; 11 bases map to TRDD3. Germline V lookup: CDR1 TSWWSYY, CDR2 QGS. The CDR3 spans 14 residues. The V gene end was trimmed by 4 bases and the J gene end by 10 bases; junction bases not matched to a gene: 8. The DNA of the CDR3 is TGTGCTCTTGGGGCCCGCGATGGGGGATACGGACTCATCTTT. It translates to CALGARDGGYGLIF.

The chain couples TRDV1 to TRDJ1, with 11 bases matching TRDD3. V gave up 2 bases and J gave up 0 bases; unmatched junction bases: 29. There are 25 residues in the CDR3. Germline CDR1 and CDR2: TSWWSYY and QGS. CDR3 sequence reads: CALGEGVGIFPTELGDTVYTDKLIF. The CDR3 DNA reads as TGTGCTCTTGGGGAAGGAGTGGGGATCTTTCCTACTGAGTTGGGGGATACGGTTTACACCGATAAACTCATCTTT.

The rearrangement joins TRDV1 to TRDJ1; maybe TRDD3 (7 bases). Here the J gene was assigned by germline matching of the DNA, as TCRdb has none. Looked up from germline, CDR1 is TSWWSYY and CDR2 is QGS. Trimming took off 0 bases at V and 0 bases at J, with 26 bases between the two ends. This CDR3 is 21 amino acids long. The CDR3 DNA sequence: TGTGCTCTTGGGGAACTAGCAGTCCTATCTTCCTGTGGGGGAGACACCGATAAACTCATCTTT. This gives the protein CALGELAVLSSCGGDTDKLIF.

This clone was observed a few times. This chain connects TRDV1 to TRDJ1; D gene uncertain. The CDR3 has 15 amino acids. CDR1 TSWWSYY and CDR2 QGS come from the germline V gene. Trimming left V 1 base short and J 1 base short, with 10 bases between. CDR3 region: CALGEPHLFTDKLIF. CDR3 nucleotides: TGTGCTCTTGGGGAACCCCATTTGTTCACCGATAAACTCATCTTT.

This clone was counted only a few times. This chain uses TRDV1 with TRDJ1, with D perhaps given as TRDD2 or TRDD3 (6 bases each). The V gene lost 0 bases and the J gene lost 3 bases, with 26 bases spanning the gap. Germline V CDR1 and CDR2: TSWWSYY, QGS. This CDR3 is built from 20 residues. The CDR3 reads CALGELGGSYLGPLPDKLIF. In DNA, the CDR3 is TGTGCTCTTGGGGAACTGGGAGGATCCTACCTGGGGCCTCTCCCCGATAAACTCATCTTT.

The chain uses TRDV1 and TRDJ1; TRDD3 matches 9 bases. Trimming at V came to 0 bases and at J to 0 bases, leaving 17 bases not matched to a gene. CDR3 length: 21 amino acids. Germline loops: CDR1 TSWWSYY, CDR2 QGS. This CDR3 is CALGELLYAGGSHRYTDKLIF. CDR3 DNA sequence: TGTGCTCTTGGGGAACTCCTTTACGCTGGGGGATCTCATCGGTACACCGATAAACTCATCTTT.

This chain connects TRDV1 to TRDJ1; 8 bases are a match to TRDD3. CDR3 size: 19 residues. Germline V CDR1 and CDR2: TSWWSYY, QGS. The J segment lost 0 bases and the V segment lost 0 bases, leaving 12 bases of the junction unmatched. CDR3 region: CALGELSPTGGLYTDKLIF. CDR3 in DNA: TGTGCTCTTGGGGAACTATCCCCGACTGGGGGTTTGTACACCGATAAACTCATCTTT.

The V and J genes are TRDV1 and TRDJ1; D is unresolved. This CDR3 is 14 amino acids long. Trimming cost V 5 bases and J 3 bases, with 13 bases left between them. The germline CDR1 and CDR2 sequences are TSWWSYY and QGS. CDR3 nucleotide sequence: TGTGCTCTTGGGAAGGCGCGCCTATCCGATAAACTCATCTTT. Translated: CALGKARLSDKLIF.

The V and J genes are TRDV1 and TRDJ1, with D perhaps matching TRDD3 (6 bases). Trimming took 1 base from V and 4 from J, leaving 22 bases between them. Germline V gene sequence: CDR1 TSWWSYY, CDR2 QGS. This CDR3 comprises 18 residues. CDR3 in amino acids: CALGEPGVFYRGSDKLIF. CDR3 in DNA: TGTGCTCTTGGGGAACCTGGGGTTTTCTACCGGGGAAGCGATAAACTCATCTTT.

This clone was picked up a small number of times. The J gene is TRDJ1, the V gene TRDV1; 7 nucleotides align to TRDD3. This CDR3 comprises 19 residues. V was clipped by 3 bases and J by 8 bases; unmatched bases: 24. Germline lookup yields CDR1 TSWWSYY and CDR2 QGS. The CDR3 DNA follows: TGTGCTCTTGGGGAGGAACTTTCCGAAGATACTGGGGATGCCCCCAAACTCATCTTT. Residues: CALGEELSEDTGDAPKLIF.

This clone was observed a few times. The chain recombines TRDV1 with TRDJ1, with TRDD3 as a possible D gene (5 bases). V was trimmed by 2 bases and J by 3 bases, leaving 46 bases between them. Germline CDR1 and CDR2: TSWWSYY and QGS. The CDR3 is made up of 26 amino acids. This CDR3 reads CALGESLHPKLLPLTGPPALPDKLIF. Written as DNA, the CDR3 is TGTGCTCTTGGGGAATCTCTCCACCCTAAACTTCTCCCGCTTACTGGCCCTCCTGCACTACCCGATAAACTCATCTTT.

The chain joins TRDV1 to TRDJ2; 8 positions match TRDD3. The CDR3 runs 18 residues. V lost 2 bases and J lost 4; bases outside the gene matches: 12. CDR1 and CDR2 (germline): TSWWSYY, QGS. The CDR3: CALGEITLWGYPTAQLFF. The CDR3 DNA reads TGTGCTCTTGGGGAAATTACCCTTTGGGGATACCCGACAGCACAACTCTTCTTT.

The chain combines TRDV1 with TRDJ1, with TRDD3 matching 11 bases. The CDR3 is 21 residues long. Per the germline V gene, CDR1 is TSWWSYY and CDR2 is QGS. After removal of 5 bases from V and 0 bases from J, the junction contained 20 bases not matched to a gene. CDR3 sequence (DNA): TGTGCTCTTGGGCCAGTCTTTCAAACGGCTGGGGGATACAGGTACACCGATAAACTCATCTTT. Translated, it gives CALGPVFQTAGGYRYTDKLIF.